A selection of T cell receptor beta chains follows, all from one sample in a study of spatial heterogeneity in lung cancer. Via MiXCR, TCRdb re-called the 5' RACE reads, giving one row per CDR3 protein. The sample lists several thousand distinct CDR3 sequences; 5.5% to 7.5% were seen once. The starting material was lung tumor tissue, obtained at surgery. These receptors all stem from a male donor with early-stage non-small cell lung cancer. CDR3s include the opening cysteine and the closing phenylalanine or tryptophan. D genes are given only for firm matches. Not every row has a clone size; where given, it reads once, few, many or a size class.

medium-sized	14	NA	TRBJ1-5	TRBV28	CATSLPGEGQPQHF	TGTGCCACCTCTCTTCCAGGGGAGGGTCAGCCCCAGCATTTT
medium-sized	16	NA	TRBJ1-5	TRBV6-1	CASRPDNGVGNQPQHF	TGTGCCAGCAGGCCCGACAATGGGGTGGGCAATCAGCCCCAGCATTTT
medium-sized	19	TRBD1	TRBJ1-5	TRBV28	CASSFGGTGGIYSNQPQHF	TGTGCCAGCAGCTTTGGCGGGACAGGGGGCATTTATAGCAATCAGCCCCAGCATTTT
NA	13	NA	TRBJ2-2	TRBV4-1	CASSPLGAGELFF	TGCGCCAGCAGCCCCCTAGGCGCCGGGGAGCTGTTTTTT
NA	15	TRBD1	TRBJ1-5	TRBV12-3/TRBV12-4	CASRRGQSNGQPQHF	TGTGCCAGCCGAAGGGGACAGTCGAACGGTCAGCCCCAGCATTTT
medium-sized	13	NA	TRBJ1-5	TRBV6-5	CASKGGGNQPQHF	TGTGCCAGCAAGGGAGGTGGCAATCAGCCCCAGCATTTT
NA	14	NA	TRBJ2-1	TRBV20-1	CSPTQAGRYNEQFF	TGCAGTCCAACCCAGGCGGGACGATACAATGAGCAGTTCTTC
many	17	TRBD2	TRBJ2-5	TRBV12-3/TRBV12-4	CASSGGKGLAAGETQYF	TGTGCCAGCAGCGGTGGAAAGGGACTAGCGGCTGGGGAGACCCAGTACTTC
medium-sized	15	NA	TRBJ1-6	TRBV5-1	CASSLIGDSNSPLHF	TGCGCCAGCAGCTTGATCGGGGACTCCAATTCACCCCTCCACTTT
many	14	TRBD1	TRBJ2-7	TRBV20-1	CSARITGGGYEQYF	TGCAGTGCTAGAATAACAGGGGGCGGTTACGAGCAGTACTTC
few	15	TRBD1	TRBJ2-7	TRBV20-1	CSAIRGQASSYEQYF	TGCAGTGCCATAAGAGGACAGGCGAGCTCCTATGAGCAGTACTTC
many	17	TRBD2	TRBJ2-3	TRBV28	CASSPHPLAGGWGTQYF	TGTGCCAGCAGTCCACATCCCCTAGCGGGGGGGTGGGGTACGCAGTATTTT
few	15	TRBD1	TRBJ2-7	TRBV7-7	CASSSGTGSGYEQYF	TGTGCTAGCAGCTCTGGGACAGGGAGTGGCTACGAGCAGTACTTC
medium-sized	14	TRBD2	TRBJ2-7	TRBV7-9	CASSRLAQPYEQYF	TGTGCCAGCAGCCGACTAGCCCAGCCCTACGAGCAGTACTTC
many	14	TRBD1	TRBJ1-1	TRBV11-2	CASSLAEGASQAFF	TGTGCCAGCAGCTTAGCGGAGGGGGCCTCACAAGCTTTCTTT
medium-sized	14	TRBD2	TRBJ2-1	TRBV11-3	CASRITSGGVEQFF	TGTGCCAGCAGGATAACTAGCGGTGGTGTTGAGCAGTTCTTC
medium-sized	16	NA	TRBJ2-2	TRBV10-1	CASSELTSPDTGELFF	TGCGCCAGCAGTGAGTTAACTAGCCCCGACACCGGGGAGCTGTTTTTT
medium-sized	13	NA	TRBJ1-5	TRBV12-3/TRBV12-4	CASSPTITAPQHF	TGTGCCAGCAGCCCTACCATCACGGCGCCCCAGCATTTT
few	15	NA	TRBJ2-7	TRBV20-1	CSARDIGRGTYEQYF	TGCAGTGCTAGAGATATTGGGCGGGGCACCTACGAGCAGTACTTC
NA	15	NA	TRBJ2-3	TRBV9	CASSRPRGGHDTQYF	TGTGCCAGCAGCCGCCCTCGCGGAGGACACGATACGCAGTATTTT
many	14	NA	TRBJ2-1	TRBV28	CASSRGGPSNEQFF	TGTGCCAGCAGCAGAGGGGGGCCTTCTAATGAGCAGTTCTTC
NA	13	NA	TRBJ2-5	TRBV19	CASTSGFTGTQYF	TGTGCCAGTACCTCAGGGTTCACCGGGACCCAGTACTTC
medium-sized	14	TRBD1	TRBJ2-7	TRBV4-3	CASSQDYRGYEQYF	TGCGCCAGCAGCCAAGACTACAGGGGCTACGAGCAGTACTTC
medium-sized	15	TRBD1	TRBJ2-1	TRBV7-7	CASSLGQGVYNEQFF	TGTGCTAGCAGCTTAGGACAGGGGGTCTACAATGAGCAGTTCTTC
many	17	NA	TRBJ2-2	TRBV23-1	CASSHSRTDISTGELFF	TGCGCCAGCAGTCATTCGAGGACCGATATAAGCACCGGGGAGCTGTTTTTT
NA	12	NA	TRBJ2-1	TRBV2	CASSGSTEKRFF	TGTGCCAGCAGTGGATCGACAGAGAAACGATTCTTC
many	14	NA	TRBJ1-1	TRBV9	CASSVQGTNTEAFF	TGTGCCAGCAGCGTTCAAGGGACGAACACTGAAGCTTTCTTT
NA	15	TRBD1	TRBJ2-3	TRBV28	CASSLADRVSNTQYF	TGTGCCAGCAGTTTAGCGGACAGGGTCTCTAATACGCAGTATTTT
many	15	NA	TRBJ1-2	TRBV15	CATSRGYSGDYGYTF	TGTGCCACCAGCAGAGGTTACTCCGGGGACTATGGCTACACCTTC
medium-sized	20	TRBD2	TRBJ2-4	TRBV28	CASSPPWRLAGGLAKNIQYF	TGTGCCAGCAGTCCTCCCTGGCGGCTAGCGGGGGGGCTGGCCAAAAACATTCAGTACTTC
medium-sized	14	TRBD2	TRBJ2-1	TRBV7-3	CASSSRGGGNEQFF	TGTGCCAGCAGCTCTAGAGGCGGGGGAAATGAGCAGTTCTTC
many	15	TRBD1	TRBJ1-5	TRBV12-3/TRBV12-4	CASSSDKQGNEPQHF	TGTGCCAGCAGTTCCGACAAACAGGGGAACGAGCCCCAGCATTTT
few	14	TRBD1	TRBJ2-3	TRBV12-5	CASGWGQGRDTQYF	TGTGCTAGTGGTTGGGGACAGGGGCGAGATACGCAGTATTTT
medium-sized	12	NA	TRBJ1-1	TRBV20-1	CSARDGNTEAFF	TGCAGTGCTAGGGACGGGAACACTGAAGCTTTCTTT
NA	13	NA	TRBJ2-1	TRBV5-1	CASSYQGYNEQFF	TGCGCCAGCAGCTATCAGGGGTACAATGAGCAGTTCTTC
many	14	NA	TRBJ1-1	TRBV7-3	CASRPGPSDTEAFF	TGTGCCAGCAGACCCGGACCCTCCGACACTGAAGCTTTCTTT
many	15	TRBD1	TRBJ1-1	TRBV6-2/TRBV6-3	CASAGTGGMNTEAFF	TGTGCCAGCGCAGGGACAGGGGGCATGAACACTGAAGCTTTCTTT
few	14	TRBD1	TRBJ1-4	TRBV7-9	CASTAGTGGKKLFF	TGTGCCAGCACCGCCGGGACAGGAGGGAAAAAACTGTTTTTT
many	14	TRBD1	TRBJ2-2	TRBV4-2	CATRRDRDTGELFF	TGTGCCACCCGCCGGGACAGGGACACCGGGGAGCTGTTTTTT
large	12	TRBD1	TRBJ1-2	TRBV3-1	CASSGTGLGYTF	TGTGCCAGCAGCGGGACAGGTTTAGGCTACACCTTC
large	14	NA	TRBJ2-1	TRBV10-3	CAISGARVYNEQFF	TGTGCCATCAGTGGAGCCAGGGTCTACAATGAGCAGTTCTTC
medium-sized	14	TRBD1	TRBJ1-1	TRBV10-2	CASNQQGVVTEAFF	TGCGCCAGCAACCAACAGGGGGTAGTTACTGAAGCTTTCTTT
few	14	NA	TRBJ2-6	TRBV28	CASSPPGGANVLTF	TGTGCCAGCAGCCCTCCGGGTGGGGCCAACGTCCTGACTTTC